These 5 T cell receptor beta chains share one sample of origin, sequenced in a study of blood T cell repertoires in COVID-19. TCRdb's table, derived via immunoSEQ multiplex PCR, lists solely in-frame clones and lacks some. The sample comprises about 210,000 clones, roughly 85% of which are singletons, and more than 4.5% rests with the top ten. Source material: peripheral blood. Receptor source: a man between 45 and 60 years old with COVID-19, enrolled during active disease.

This clone was found many times. This chain uses TRBV4-2 with TRBJ2-5; TRBD2 matches at 11 bases. The CDR3 is 16 amino acids. Germline V lookup: CDR1 LGHNA, CDR2 YNFKEQ. V shed 1 base and J 5 bases; nucleotides not matched to a gene: 6. In DNA form, the CDR3 reads TGTGCCAGCAGCCAAGCTGTAGCGGGGGGGCTTGAGACCCAGTACTTC. Encoded protein: CASSQAVAGGLETQYF.

The chain carries TRBV6-2 or TRBV6-3 and TRBJ1-5; 7 bases map to TRBD1. Germline CDR1 reads MNHEY; CDR2 reads SVGEGT. This CDR3 has 15 amino acids. Trimming removed 3 bases from V and 3 bases from J; junction bases left unmatched: 5. The DNA for the CDR3 is TGTGCCAGCAGTTATATGGGACAGTCCAATCAGCCCCAGCATTTT. It specifies CASSYMGQSNQPQHF.

This rearrangement joins TRBV5-1 to TRBJ1-3; 9 nucleotides align to TRBD1. Trimming took 4 bases from V and 8 from J; bases not matched to a gene: 7. Germline V gene sequence: CDR1 SGHRS, CDR2 YFSETQ. This CDR3 spans 14 amino acids. In DNA, the CDR3 is TGCGCCAGCAGCATCCGGACAGGGGCGGACACCATATATTTT. It codes for CASSIRTGADTIYF. The full variable domain, its missing parts supplied by reference TRBV5-1 and TRBJ1-3, is KAGVTQTPRYLIKTRGQQVTLSCSPISGHRSVSWYQQTPGQGLQFLFEYFSETQRNKGNFPGRFSGRQFSNSRSEMNVSTLELGDSALYLCASSIRTGADTIYFGEGSWLTVV.

In DNA form, the CDR3 reads TGTGCCAGCTCACCTCGGGGAGGCTCTGGAAACACCATATATTTT. Translation: CASSPRGGSGNTIYF. This rearrangement joins TRBV18 to TRBJ1-3; no firm D call. Germline CDR1 reads KGHSH; CDR2 reads LQKENI. Trimming removed 3 bases at V and 0 bases at J, with 9 bases between. The CDR3 covers 15 residues.

V usage is TRBV7-8 and J usage is TRBJ2-3, with 12 bases that match TRBD2. The CDR3 contains 15 residues. Germline V gives CDR1 SGHVS, CDR2 FQNEAQ. V shed 8 bases and J 4 bases; nucleotides not matched to a gene: 7. CDR3 in amino acids: CASALAGGVSDTQYF. CDR3 nucleotide sequence: TGTGCCAGCGCACTAGCGGGGGGAGTATCAGATACGCAGTATTTT.